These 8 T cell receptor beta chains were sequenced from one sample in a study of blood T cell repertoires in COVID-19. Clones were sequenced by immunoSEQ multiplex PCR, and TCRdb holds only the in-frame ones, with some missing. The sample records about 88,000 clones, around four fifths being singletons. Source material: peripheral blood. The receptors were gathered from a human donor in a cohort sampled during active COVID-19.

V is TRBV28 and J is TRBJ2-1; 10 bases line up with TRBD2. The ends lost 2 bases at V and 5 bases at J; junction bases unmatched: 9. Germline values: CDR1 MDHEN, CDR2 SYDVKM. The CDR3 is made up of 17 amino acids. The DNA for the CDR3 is TGTGCCAGCAGTTTACCGAATCTAGCGGGGGACAACAATGAGCAGTTCTTC. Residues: CASSLPNLAGDNNEQFF.

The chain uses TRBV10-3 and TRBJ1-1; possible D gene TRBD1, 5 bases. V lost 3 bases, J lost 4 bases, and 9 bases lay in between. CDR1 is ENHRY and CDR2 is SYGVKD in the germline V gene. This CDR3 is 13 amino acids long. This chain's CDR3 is CAISEGRGTEAFF. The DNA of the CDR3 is TGTGCCATCAGTGAAGGGAGGGGCACTGAAGCTTTCTTT.

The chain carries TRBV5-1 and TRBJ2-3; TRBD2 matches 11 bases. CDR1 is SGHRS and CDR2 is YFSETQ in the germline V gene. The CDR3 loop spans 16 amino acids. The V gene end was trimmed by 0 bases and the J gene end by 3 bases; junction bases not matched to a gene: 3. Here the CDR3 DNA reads TGCGCCAGCAGCTTGGCCGGGACTAGCGGAACAGATACGCAGTATTTT. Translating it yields CASSLAGTSGTDTQYF.

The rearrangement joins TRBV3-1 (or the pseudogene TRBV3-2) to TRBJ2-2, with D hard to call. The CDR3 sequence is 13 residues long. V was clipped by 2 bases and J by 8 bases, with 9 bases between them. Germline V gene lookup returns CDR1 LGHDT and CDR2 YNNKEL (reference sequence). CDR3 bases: TGTGCCAGCAGCCAATATCTCGTGGGGGAGCTGTTTTTT. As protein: CASSQYLVGELFF.

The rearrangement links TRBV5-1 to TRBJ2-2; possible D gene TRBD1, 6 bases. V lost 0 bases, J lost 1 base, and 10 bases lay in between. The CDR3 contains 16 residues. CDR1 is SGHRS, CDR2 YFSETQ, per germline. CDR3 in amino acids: CASSLADRRNTGELFF. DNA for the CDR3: TGCGCCAGCAGCTTGGCCGACAGGCGGAACACCGGGGAGCTGTTTTTT.

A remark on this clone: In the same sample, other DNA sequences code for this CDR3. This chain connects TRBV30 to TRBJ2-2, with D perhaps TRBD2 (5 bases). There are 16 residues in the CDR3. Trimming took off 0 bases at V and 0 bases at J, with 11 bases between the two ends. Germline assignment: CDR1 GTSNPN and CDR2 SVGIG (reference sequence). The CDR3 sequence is CAWSVLAGANTGELFF. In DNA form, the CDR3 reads TGTGCCTGGAGTGTACTCGCCGGGGCGAACACCGGGGAGCTGTTTTTT.

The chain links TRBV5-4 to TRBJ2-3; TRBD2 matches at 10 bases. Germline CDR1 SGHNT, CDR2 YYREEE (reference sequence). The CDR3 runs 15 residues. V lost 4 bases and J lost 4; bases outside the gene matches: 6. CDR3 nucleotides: TGTGCCAGCAGCGGAAAGCGGGAGGGCCCAGATACGCAGTATTTT. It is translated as CASSGKREGPDTQYF.

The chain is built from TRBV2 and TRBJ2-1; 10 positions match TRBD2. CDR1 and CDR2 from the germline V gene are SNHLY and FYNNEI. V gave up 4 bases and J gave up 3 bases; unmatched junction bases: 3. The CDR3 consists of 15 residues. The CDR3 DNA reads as TGTGCCAGCAGTGGGACTAGCGGAAGCTACAATGAGCAGTTCTTC. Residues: CASSGTSGSYNEQFF.